The next 31 T cell receptor beta chains were all read from a single sample in a study of technical replicates of blood from a handful of donors. Sequencing was performed with immunoSEQ multiplex PCR; in TCRdb, only in-frame clones are kept and a portion is missing. The sample includes approximately 75,000 clones, about 97% of them seen just once. Sequenced material: T cells isolated from PBMCs. Receptor source: a human donor in good health.

The rearrangement uses TRBV10-1 and TRBJ2-1; the D gene is possibly TRBD2 (5 bases). Germline-derived CDR1 and CDR2 are WNHNN and SYGVQD (reference sequence). CDR3 size: 17 residues. The ends were cut back, 10 bases at V and 9 bases at J, with 31 bases in the middle. Here the CDR3 DNA reads TGCGCCAATAAATTAATTAAGGATAAGGGCCGTCGGGGTGAGCAGTTCTTC. Translating gives CANKLIKDKGRRGEQFF.

V gene TRBV6-1 combines with J gene TRBJ2-1; 8 nucleotides agree with TRBD1. Per the germline V gene, CDR1 is MNHNS and CDR2 is SASEGT. The J segment lost 7 bases and the V segment lost 7 bases, leaving 12 bases of the junction unmatched. The CDR3 length is 15 residues. CDR3 DNA sequence: TGTGCCAGCACCCGCAGGGGGCCTTTATTGAATGAGCAGTTCTTC. Encoded protein: CASTRRGPLLNEQFF.

CDR3 amino acids: CAISEMDRAEQYF. CDR3 sequence (DNA): TGTGCCATCAGTGAGATGGACAGGGCCGAGCAGTACTTC. The rearrangement links TRBV10-3 to TRBJ2-7, with 8 bases identical to TRBD1. V gave up 2 bases and J gave up 6 bases; unmatched junction bases: 3. Germline CDR1 is ENHRY and CDR2 is SYGVKD. The CDR3 is 13 residues long.

This clone is a singleton in its sample. The chain employs TRBV9 and TRBJ1-6, with TRBD1 matching over 9 bases. J gave up 10 bases and V 4 bases, and 18 bases lay outside the gene matches. Germline V gives CDR1 SGDLS, CDR2 YYNGEE. CDR3 length: 18 residues. The CDR3 DNA is TGTGCCAGCAGCTCCTCCTCCATGTCCCGGACAGGGGAGTCACCCCTCCACTTT. Its translation is CASSSSSMSRTGESPLHF.

The chain combines TRBV5-8 with TRBJ1-5; 8 bases map to TRBD1. The germline V gene has CDR1 SGHTS and CDR2 YDEGEE. Trimming cost V 0 bases and J 5 bases; bases outside gene matches: 1. The CDR3 length is 14 residues. The CDR3 sequence is CASSLAGGDQPQHF. The CDR3 DNA reads TGTGCCAGCAGCTTGGCAGGGGGCGATCAGCCCCAGCATTTT.

The DNA of the CDR3 is TGTGCCAGTAGTATGTGGGGGACACCTCAAGAGACCCAGTACTTC. This codes for CASSMWGTPQETQYF. V is TRBV19 and J is TRBJ2-5; D is possibly TRBD1 (6 bases). CDR3 length: 15 residues. With 3 bases removed from V and 2 bases from J, the gap between germline ends came to 13 bases. Looked up from germline, CDR1 is LNHDA and CDR2 is SQIVND (reference sequence).

The V and J genes are TRBV6-1 and TRBJ1-1, with D unresolved. The CDR3 sequence is 15 residues long. CDR1 is MNHNS, CDR2 SASEGT, per germline. The V and J ends lost 0 bases and 3 bases respectively, with 11 bases between them. This CDR3 reads CASSEARARDTEAFF. CDR3 nucleotide sequence: TGTGCCAGCAGTGAAGCTAGGGCGAGGGACACTGAAGCTTTCTTT.

The gene calls are TRBV7-6 and TRBJ2-5; a weak D match, TRBD2 (6 bases). The CDR3 consists of 15 residues. CDR1 and CDR2 from the germline V gene are SGHVS and FNYEAQ. The V gene lost 0 bases and the J gene lost 3 bases, with 11 bases spanning the gap. CDR3 sequence: CASSLALGLEETQYF. Written as DNA, the CDR3 is TGTGCCAGCAGCTTAGCCCTGGGACTCGAAGAGACCCAGTACTTC.

The chain carries TRBV28 and TRBJ1-1, with unresolved D. This CDR3 comprises 14 residues. V lost 8 bases to trimming and J lost 1 base, with 14 bases between them. CDR1 and CDR2 from the germline V gene are MDHEN and SYDVKM. Here the CDR3 DNA reads TGTGCCAGCTCTTCAGGATTGGGGAACACTGAAGCTTTCTTT. It translates to CASSSGLGNTEAFF. Together with reference TRBV28 and TRBJ1-1, the CDR3 gives the full variable domain: DVKVTQSSRYLVKRTGEKVFLECVQDMDHENMFWYRQDPGLGLRLIYFSYDVKMKEKGDIPEGYSVSREKKERFSLILESASTNQTSMYLCASSSGLGNTEAFFGQGTRLTVV.

This clone has just one count. The rearrangement joins TRBV11-2 to TRBJ1-2; a possible D gene is TRBD1 (5 bases). Looked up from germline, CDR1 is SGHAT and CDR2 is FQNNGV. The V gene lost 5 bases and the J gene lost 3 bases, with 22 bases spanning the gap. The CDR3 spans 17 residues. As DNA, the CDR3 is TGTGCCAGCAGCCCAGATAGCAGGGCCCAGTCTGACTATGGCTACACCTTC. Amino acids: CASSPDSRAQSDYGYTF.

The chain uses TRBV28 and TRBJ1-2; TRBD1 aligns across 10 bases. The germline V gene has CDR1 MDHEN and CDR2 SYDVKM. The CDR3 length is 15 residues. The J segment lost 7 bases and the V segment lost 6 bases, leaving 11 bases of the junction unmatched. CDR3 loop: CASRVPGQGISGYTF. The CDR3 DNA follows: TGTGCCAGCAGGGTTCCGGGACAGGGGATTTCTGGCTACACCTTC.

The chain uses TRBV13 and TRBJ1-1; perhaps TRBD1 as D (5 bases). Per germline, CDR1 PRHDT and CDR2 FYEKMQ (reference sequence). The CDR3 contains 16 residues. The V end was cut by 5 bases, the J end by 3 bases, with 19 bases between. CDR3 coding DNA: TGTGCCAGCAGCCACCCCTTGAGTTCCAGGGACACTGAAGCTTTCTTT. It codes for CASSHPLSSRDTEAFF.

The rearrangement uses TRBV12-5 and TRBJ2-1; D perhaps matches TRBD1 (7 bases). CDR1 and CDR2 from the germline V gene are LGHNT and FRNRAP. V dropped 4 bases and J dropped 8 bases, with 9 bases sitting between them. This CDR3 is built from 12 residues. Written as DNA, the CDR3 is TGTGCTAGTGGTTCCAGGGGGGATGAGCAGTTCTTC. Translation: CASGSRGDEQFF.

The chain combines TRBV5-4 with TRBJ2-7, with D perhaps TRBD1 (7 bases). V was cut by 3 bases and J by 0 bases, with 16 bases left in between. Germline values: CDR1 SGHNT, CDR2 YYREEE (reference sequence). The CDR3 is 16 residues long. The CDR3 loop is CASSSIGGGTSYEQYF. CDR3 nucleotide sequence: TGTGCCAGCAGCTCAATAGGGGGCGGGACCTCCTACGAGCAGTACTTC.

The gene calls are TRBV10-3 and TRBJ2-1; 8 positions agree with TRBD1. The CDR3 consists of 15 residues. Germline lookup yields CDR1 ENHRY and CDR2 SYGVKD. V gave up 2 bases and J gave up 4 bases; unmatched junction bases: 4. Here the CDR3 DNA reads TGTGCCATCAGTGAGCGACAGGGGAATTACAATGAGCAGTTCTTC. Amino acid sequence: CAISERQGNYNEQFF.

The V gene is TRBV11-2, the J gene TRBJ2-7; 10 bases match TRBD2. The CDR3 covers 14 residues. V gave up 5 bases and J gave up 7 bases; unmatched junction bases: 8. Germline V gene sequence: CDR1 SGHAT, CDR2 FQNNGV. The CDR3 nucleotides are TGTGCCAGCAGCAAAGCCAGCGGGGGGGATGAGCAGTACTTC. This sequence encodes CASSKASGGDEQYF. Using reference TRBV11-2 and TRBJ2-7 for the parts outside the CDR3, the full variable domain is EAGVAQSPRYKIIEKRQSVAFWCNPISGHATLYWYQQILGQGPKLLIQFQNNGVVDDSQLPKDRFSAERLKGVDSTLKIQPAKLEDSAVYLCASSKASGGDEQYFGPGTRLTVT.

There are a few counts of this clone. V is TRBV2 and J is TRBJ1-2; D is unresolved. V was trimmed by 3 bases and J by 1 base, leaving 9 bases between them. Germline CDR1 and CDR2: SNHLY and FYNNEI. This CDR3 has 14 residues. CDR3 sequence reads: CASSDGGSNYGYTF. CDR3 in DNA: TGTGCCAGCAGTGATGGCGGCAGTAACTATGGCTACACCTTC.

The chain couples TRBV9 to TRBJ2-3, with a possible D match to TRBD2 (6 bases). CDR1 and CDR2 (germline): SGDLS, YYNGEE. The V end was cut by 3 bases, the J end by 4 bases, with 15 bases between. CDR3 length equals 15 residues. The CDR3 DNA reads as TGTGCCAGCAGCGGAGCGGGCGCTCTCGCAGATACGCAGTATTTT. It yields the protein CASSGAGALADTQYF. The full variable domain, its missing parts supplied by reference TRBV9 and TRBJ2-3, is DSGVTQTPKHLITATGQRVTLRCSPRSGDLSVYWYQQSLDQGLQFLIQYYNGEERAKGNILERFSAQQFPDLHSELNLSSLELGDSALYFCASSGAGALADTQYFGPGTRLTVL.

The V call is TRBV15, the J call TRBJ2-3, with no clear D. The germline V gene encodes CDR1 LNHNV and CDR2 YYDKDF (reference sequence). This CDR3 is 12 amino acids long. V was pared by 0 bases and J by 6 bases, with 4 bases between. The CDR3 DNA reads TGTGCCACCAGCAGAGATCGTGATACGCAGTATTTT. Translating gives CATSRDRDTQYF.

This sequence joins TRBV5-1 and TRBJ2-3; 11 bases map to TRBD2. The CDR3 is 17 amino acids. Trimming at V came to 3 bases and at J to 4 bases, leaving 10 bases not matched to a gene. CDR1 is SGHRS and CDR2 is YFSETQ in the germline V gene. The CDR3 nucleotides read TGCGCCAGCAGCTCGACTAGCGGGGTGTTAGGAGCAGATACGCAGTATTTT. This translates into CASSSTSGVLGADTQYF.

Turning to this clone: One end of the junction does not line up with germline, which may come from a read error. The chain recombines TRBV30 with TRBJ1-1; the D is unclear. The CDR3 loop spans 11 amino acids. Germline V lookup: CDR1 GTSNPN, CDR2 SVGIG (reference sequence). CDR3 nucleotides: TGTGCCTGGAGTGTAGGATCCATAGCCGGGTTT. As protein: CAWSVGSIAGF.

This clone showed up just a few times. V gene TRBV2 combines with J gene TRBJ2-2; D is ambiguous. Germline V gene lookup returns CDR1 SNHLY and CDR2 FYNNEI. Trimming left V 4 bases short and J 3 bases short, with 3 bases between. This CDR3 contains 12 residues. CDR3 sequence (DNA): TGTGCCAGCAGTGGAGACACCGGGGAGCTGTTTTTT. It yields the protein CASSGDTGELFF.

The CDR3 DNA reads as TGTGCCAGTAGTCCTCCGGGACAGATTTACGAGCAGTACTTC. Translation gives CASSPPGQIYEQYF. This rearrangement joins TRBV19 to TRBJ2-7; 7 positions match TRBD1. The CDR3 has 14 residues. Germline V gives CDR1 LNHDA, CDR2 SQIVND (reference sequence). The junction had 8 bases not matched to a gene; V was cut back by 5 bases and J by 4 bases. The full variable domain, its missing parts supplied by reference TRBV19 and TRBJ2-7, is DGGITQSPKYLFRKEGQNVTLSCEQNLNHDAMYWYRQDPGQGLRLIYYSQIVNDFQKGDIAEGYSVSREKKESFPLTVTSAQKNPTAFYLCASSPPGQIYEQYFGPGTRLTVT.

In this sample, this clone turned up once. The V gene is TRBV13, the J gene TRBJ2-7, with TRBD1 matching 8 bases. Germline V CDR1 and CDR2: PRHDT, FYEKMQ (reference sequence). The CDR3 contains 14 residues. The V gene end was trimmed by 3 bases and the J gene end by 3 bases; junction bases not matched to a gene: 4. The CDR3 DNA is TGTGCCAGCAGCTTTCAGGGACAGGACTACGAGCAGTACTTC. Protein sequence: CASSFQGQDYEQYF.

The genes are TRBV29-1 and TRBJ2-2; possible D gene TRBD1, 6 bases. From germline, CDR1 is SQVTM and CDR2 ANQGSEA. CDR3 size: 14 residues. V lost 3 bases and J lost 7, with 15 bases in between. CDR3 DNA: TGCAGCGTTGACCTCCAGGGGTTACACGGGGAGCTGTTTTTT. Its translation: CSVDLQGLHGELFF.

The rearrangement links TRBV5-1 to TRBJ2-1; 12 positions agree with TRBD2. Germline V gene lookup returns CDR1 SGHRS and CDR2 YFSETQ. This CDR3 has 17 amino acids. The V segment lost 2 bases and the J segment 4 bases; nucleotides outside the gene matches: 7. The chain's CDR3 is CASSLRAGTSGYNEQFF. The CDR3 DNA sequence: TGCGCCAGCAGCTTAAGAGCAGGGACTAGCGGGTACAATGAGCAGTTCTTC.

This rearrangement joins TRBV5-4 to TRBJ2-1; possible D gene TRBD1, 6 bases. V was pared by 2 bases and J by 7 bases, with 7 bases between. Looked up from germline, CDR1 is SGHNT and CDR2 is YYREEE (reference sequence). The CDR3 runs to 12 residues. The CDR3 spells CASSFTGNEQFF. DNA of the CDR3: TGTGCCAGCAGCTTTACAGGGAATGAGCAGTTCTTC.

The chain carries TRBV30 and TRBJ2-1; 8 positions agree with TRBD2. Germline loops: CDR1 GTSNPN, CDR2 SVGIG (reference sequence). V shed 5 bases, J shed 2 bases, and the junction held 11 bases outside the gene matches. This CDR3 spans 16 amino acids. In DNA form, the CDR3 reads TGTGCCTGGGAGGGCGAAAGCGGGGGAACCTACAATGAGCAGTTCTTC. It translates to CAWEGESGGTYNEQFF.

This clone was seen just once. The CDR3 DNA is TGTGCCAGCAGACCCCGACAGGGCTTGATGGAAAAACTGTTTTTT. Amino acid sequence: CASRPRQGLMEKLFF. The J gene is TRBJ1-4, the V gene TRBV28, with 7 bases matching TRBD1. Trimming at V came to 6 bases and at J to 8 bases, leaving 12 bases not matched to a gene. Germline CDR1 is MDHEN and CDR2 is SYDVKM. The CDR3 length is 15 residues.

The chain is built from TRBV23-1 and TRBJ2-7, with a weak D call TRBD2 (5 bases). TRBV23-1 is marked as an open reading frame, function uncertain. The CDR3 contains 19 residues. The V gene lost 0 bases and the J gene lost 3 bases, with 24 bases spanning the gap. The DNA for the CDR3 is TGCGCCAGCAGTCAATCCCCCGCTCGAGGGCGACCACAATTCTACGAGCAGTACTTC. Translating gives CASSQSPARGRPQFYEQYF.

This chain joins TRBV2 and TRBJ1-1, with unresolved D. Between the trimmed V and J ends, which lost 3 bases and 4 bases, there was a span of 9 bases. CDR3 size: 13 residues. Germline CDR1 and CDR2: SNHLY and FYNNEI. CDR3 coding DNA: TGTGCCAGCAGTGACCCCCGGAGCACTGAAGCTTTCTTT. This translates into CASSDPRSTEAFF.